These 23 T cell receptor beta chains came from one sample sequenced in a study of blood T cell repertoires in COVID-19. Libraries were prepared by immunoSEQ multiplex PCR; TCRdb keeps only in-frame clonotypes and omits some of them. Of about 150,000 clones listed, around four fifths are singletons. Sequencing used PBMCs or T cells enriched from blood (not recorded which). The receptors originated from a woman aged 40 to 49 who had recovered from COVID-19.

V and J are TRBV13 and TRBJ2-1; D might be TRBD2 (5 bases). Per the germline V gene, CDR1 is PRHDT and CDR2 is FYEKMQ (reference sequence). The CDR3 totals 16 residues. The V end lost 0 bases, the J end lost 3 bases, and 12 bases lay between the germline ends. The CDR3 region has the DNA TGTGCCAGCAGCTTAGGCGAGGGTGGTTACTACAATGAGCAGTTCTTC. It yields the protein CASSLGEGGYYNEQFF.

The DNA of the CDR3 is TGCGCCAGCAGCTTGGCTAGCGGGCAAGAGACCCAGTACTTC. Translated, it gives CASSLASGQETQYF. The chain is built from TRBV5-1 and TRBJ2-5, with 8 bases that match TRBD2. Germline CDR1 and CDR2: SGHRS and YFSETQ. CDR3 length: 14 amino acids. The V and J ends lost 0 bases and 2 bases, in that order; junction bases with no gene match: 0.

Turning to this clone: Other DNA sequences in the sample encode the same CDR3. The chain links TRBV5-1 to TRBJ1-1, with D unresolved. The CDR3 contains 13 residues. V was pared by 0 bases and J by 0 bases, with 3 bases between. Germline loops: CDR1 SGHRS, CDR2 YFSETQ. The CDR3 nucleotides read TGCGCCAGCAGCTTGGGCGTGAACACTGAAGCTTTCTTT. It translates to CASSLGVNTEAFF.

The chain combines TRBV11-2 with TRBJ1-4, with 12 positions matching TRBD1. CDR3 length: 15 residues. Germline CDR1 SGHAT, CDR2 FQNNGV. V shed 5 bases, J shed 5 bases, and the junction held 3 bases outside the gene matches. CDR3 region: CASSIGTGGNEKLFF. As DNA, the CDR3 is TGTGCCAGCAGCATCGGGACAGGGGGCAATGAAAAACTGTTTTTT.

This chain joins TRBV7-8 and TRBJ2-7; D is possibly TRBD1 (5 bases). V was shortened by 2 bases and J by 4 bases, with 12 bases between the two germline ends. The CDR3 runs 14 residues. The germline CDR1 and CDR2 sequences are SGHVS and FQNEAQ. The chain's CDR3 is CASSLRGQGYEQYF. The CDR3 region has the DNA TGTGCCAGCAGCTTAAGGGGTCAGGGTTACGAGCAGTACTTC.

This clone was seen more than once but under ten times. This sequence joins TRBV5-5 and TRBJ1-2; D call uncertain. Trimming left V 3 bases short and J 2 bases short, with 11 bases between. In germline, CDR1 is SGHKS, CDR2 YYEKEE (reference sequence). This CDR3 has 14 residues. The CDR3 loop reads CASSSLHKNYGYTF. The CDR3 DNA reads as TGTGCCAGCAGCTCTTTACACAAAAACTATGGCTACACCTTC.

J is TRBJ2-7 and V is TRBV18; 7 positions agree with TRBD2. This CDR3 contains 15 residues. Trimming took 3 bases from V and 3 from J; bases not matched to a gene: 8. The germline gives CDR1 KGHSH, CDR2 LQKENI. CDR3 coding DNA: TGTGCCAGCTCACCGAAGCGGGACGGATACTACGAGCAGTACTTC. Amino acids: CASSPKRDGYYEQYF.

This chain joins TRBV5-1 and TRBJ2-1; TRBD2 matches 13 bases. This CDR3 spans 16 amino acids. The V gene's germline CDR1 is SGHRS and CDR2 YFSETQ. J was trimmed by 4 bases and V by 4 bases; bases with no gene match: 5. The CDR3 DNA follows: TGCGCCAGCAGCCAAACGACTAGCGGGAGGTACAATGAGCAGTTCTTC. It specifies CASSQTTSGRYNEQFF.

CDR3 amino acids: CASSPAGTETYEQYF. The DNA for the CDR3 is TGCGCCAGCAGCCCCGCGGGGACAGAGACATACGAGCAGTACTTC. The V and J genes are TRBV5-1 and TRBJ2-7; D perhaps matches TRBD1 (7 bases). V lost 4 bases to trimming and J lost 4 bases, with 18 bases between them. This CDR3 is built from 15 residues. Germline CDR1 is SGHRS and CDR2 is YFSETQ. The whole variable domain, filled in from reference TRBV5-1 and TRBJ2-7, reads KAGVTQTPRYLIKTRGQQVTLSCSPISGHRSVSWYQQTPGQGLQFLFEYFSETQRNKGNFPGRFSGRQFSNSRSEMNVSTLELGDSALYLCASSPAGTETYEQYFGPGTRLTVT.

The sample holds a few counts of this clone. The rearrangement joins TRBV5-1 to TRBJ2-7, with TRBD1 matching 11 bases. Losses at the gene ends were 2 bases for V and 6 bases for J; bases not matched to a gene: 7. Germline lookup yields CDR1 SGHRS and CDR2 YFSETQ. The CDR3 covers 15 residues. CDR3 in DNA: TGCGCCAGCAGCTTAGTGTTGGGACAGGGGGGCGAGCAGTACTTC. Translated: CASSLVLGQGGEQYF.

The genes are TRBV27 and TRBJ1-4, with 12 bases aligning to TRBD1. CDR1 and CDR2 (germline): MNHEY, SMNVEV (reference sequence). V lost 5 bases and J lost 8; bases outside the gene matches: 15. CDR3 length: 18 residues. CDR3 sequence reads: CASSPTGTGGGSGEKLFF. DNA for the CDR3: TGTGCCAGCAGTCCAACCGGGACAGGGGGCGGCTCAGGGGAAAAACTGTTTTTT.

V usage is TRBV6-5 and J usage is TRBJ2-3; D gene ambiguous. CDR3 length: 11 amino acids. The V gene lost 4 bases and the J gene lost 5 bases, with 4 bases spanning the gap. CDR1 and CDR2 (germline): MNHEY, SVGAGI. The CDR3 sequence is CASSFQDTQYF. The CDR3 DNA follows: TGTGCCAGCAGTTTTCAAGATACGCAGTATTTT.

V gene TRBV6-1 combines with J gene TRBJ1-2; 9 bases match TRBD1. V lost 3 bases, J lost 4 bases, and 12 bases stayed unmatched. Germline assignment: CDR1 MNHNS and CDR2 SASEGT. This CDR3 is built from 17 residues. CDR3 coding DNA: TGTGCCAGCAGTGATAACAGGGGACAGGGAGATGTCTATGGCTACACCTTC. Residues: CASSDNRGQGDVYGYTF.

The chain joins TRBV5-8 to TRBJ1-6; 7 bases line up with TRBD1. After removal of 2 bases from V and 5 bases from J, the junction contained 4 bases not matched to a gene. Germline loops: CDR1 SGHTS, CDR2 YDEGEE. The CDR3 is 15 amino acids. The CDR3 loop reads CASSFYRGNNSPLHF. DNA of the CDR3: TGTGCCAGCAGCTTTTACAGGGGAAATAATTCACCCCTCCACTTT.

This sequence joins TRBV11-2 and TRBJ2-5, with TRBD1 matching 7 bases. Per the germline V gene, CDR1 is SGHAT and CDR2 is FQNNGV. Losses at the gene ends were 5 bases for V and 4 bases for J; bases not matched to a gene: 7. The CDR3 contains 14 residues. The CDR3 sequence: CASSRGQAGETQYF. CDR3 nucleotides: TGTGCCAGCAGCCGCGGACAGGCCGGAGAGACCCAGTACTTC.

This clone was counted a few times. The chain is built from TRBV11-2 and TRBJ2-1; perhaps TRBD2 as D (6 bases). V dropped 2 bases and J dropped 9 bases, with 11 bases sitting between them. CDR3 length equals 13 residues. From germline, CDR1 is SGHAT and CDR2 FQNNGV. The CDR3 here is CASSLTLGGEQFF. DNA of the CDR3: TGTGCCAGCAGCTTAACCCTCGGGGGTGAGCAGTTCTTC. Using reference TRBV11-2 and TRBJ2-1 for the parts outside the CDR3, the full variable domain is EAGVAQSPRYKIIEKRQSVAFWCNPISGHATLYWYQQILGQGPKLLIQFQNNGVVDDSQLPKDRFSAERLKGVDSTLKIQPAKLEDSAVYLCASSLTLGGEQFFGPGTRLTVL.

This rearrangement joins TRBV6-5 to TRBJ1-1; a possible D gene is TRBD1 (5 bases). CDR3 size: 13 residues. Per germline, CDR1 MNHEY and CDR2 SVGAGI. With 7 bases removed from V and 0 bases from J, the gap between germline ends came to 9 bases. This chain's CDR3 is CASNPTVNTEAFF. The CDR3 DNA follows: TGTGCCAGCAACCCGACAGTGAACACTGAAGCTTTCTTT.

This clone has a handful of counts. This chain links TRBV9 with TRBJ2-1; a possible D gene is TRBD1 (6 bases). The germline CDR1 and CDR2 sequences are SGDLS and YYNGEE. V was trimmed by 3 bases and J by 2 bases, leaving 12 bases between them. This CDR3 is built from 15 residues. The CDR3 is CASSADRGTYNEQFF. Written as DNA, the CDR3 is TGTGCCAGCAGCGCGGACAGAGGGACCTACAATGAGCAGTTCTTC.

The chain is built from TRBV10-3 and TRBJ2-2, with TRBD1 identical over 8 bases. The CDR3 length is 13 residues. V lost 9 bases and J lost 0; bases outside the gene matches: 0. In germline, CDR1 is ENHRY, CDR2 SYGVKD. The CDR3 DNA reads TGTGCCATACAGGGGGCGAACACCGGGGAGCTGTTTTTT. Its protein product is CAIQGANTGELFF.

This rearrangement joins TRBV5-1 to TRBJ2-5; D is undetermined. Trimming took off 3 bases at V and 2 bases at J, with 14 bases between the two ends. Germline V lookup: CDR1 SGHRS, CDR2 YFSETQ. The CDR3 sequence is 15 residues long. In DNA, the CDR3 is TGCGCCAGCAGCTCTGCAGCCGCGGAGCAAGAGACCCAGTACTTC. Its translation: CASSSAAAEQETQYF.

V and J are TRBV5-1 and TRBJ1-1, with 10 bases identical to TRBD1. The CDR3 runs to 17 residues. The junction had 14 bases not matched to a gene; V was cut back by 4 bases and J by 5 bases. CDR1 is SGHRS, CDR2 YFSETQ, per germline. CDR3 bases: TGCGCCAGCAGCCCCCGGACAGGGGGATTTTCGAGAACTGAAGCTTTCTTT. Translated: CASSPRTGGFSRTEAFF.

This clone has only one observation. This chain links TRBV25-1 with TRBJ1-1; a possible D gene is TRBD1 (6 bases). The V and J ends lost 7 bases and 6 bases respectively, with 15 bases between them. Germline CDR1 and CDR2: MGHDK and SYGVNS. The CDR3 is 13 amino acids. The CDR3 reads CASTGQLDAEAFF. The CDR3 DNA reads TGTGCCAGCACAGGACAGTTGGACGCTGAAGCTTTCTTT. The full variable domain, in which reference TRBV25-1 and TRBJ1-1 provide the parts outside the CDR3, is EADIYQTPRYLVIGTGKKITLECSQTMGHDKMYWYQQDPGMELHLIHYSYGVNSTEKGDLSSESTVSRIRTEHFPLTLESARPSHTSQYLCASTGQLDAEAFFGQGTRLTVV.

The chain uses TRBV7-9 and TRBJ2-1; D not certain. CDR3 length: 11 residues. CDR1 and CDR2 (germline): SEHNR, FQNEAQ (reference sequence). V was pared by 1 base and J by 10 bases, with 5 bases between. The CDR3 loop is CASSLVQEQFF. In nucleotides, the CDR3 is TGTGCCAGCAGCTTAGTGCAGGAGCAGTTCTTC. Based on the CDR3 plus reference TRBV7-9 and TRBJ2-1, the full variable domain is DTGVSQNPRHKITKRGQNVTFRCDPISEHNRLYWYRQTLGQGPEFLTYFQNEAQLEKSRLLSDRFSAERPKGSFSTLEIQRTEQGDSAMYLCASSLVQEQFFGPGTRLTVL.